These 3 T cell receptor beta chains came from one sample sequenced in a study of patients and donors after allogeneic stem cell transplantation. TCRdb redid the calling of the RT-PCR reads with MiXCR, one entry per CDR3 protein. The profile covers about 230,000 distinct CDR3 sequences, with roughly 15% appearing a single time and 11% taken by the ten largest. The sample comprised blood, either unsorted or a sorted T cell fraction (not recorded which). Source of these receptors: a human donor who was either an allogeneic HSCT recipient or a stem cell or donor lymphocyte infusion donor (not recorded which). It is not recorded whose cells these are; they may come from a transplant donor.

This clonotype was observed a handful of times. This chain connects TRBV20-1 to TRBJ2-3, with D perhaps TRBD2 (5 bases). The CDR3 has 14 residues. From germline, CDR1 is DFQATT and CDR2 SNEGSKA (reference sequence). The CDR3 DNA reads TGCAGCTTGGACTCCTCCTCCTACCCAGATACGCAGTATTTT. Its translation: CSLDSSSYPDTQYF.

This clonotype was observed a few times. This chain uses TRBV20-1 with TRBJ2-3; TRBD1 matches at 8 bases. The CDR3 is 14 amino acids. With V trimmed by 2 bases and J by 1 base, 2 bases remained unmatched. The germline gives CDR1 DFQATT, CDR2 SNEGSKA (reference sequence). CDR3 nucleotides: TGCAGTGCTAGAACGGGACAGGGCACAGATACGCAGTATTTT. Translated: CSARTGQGTDTQYF.

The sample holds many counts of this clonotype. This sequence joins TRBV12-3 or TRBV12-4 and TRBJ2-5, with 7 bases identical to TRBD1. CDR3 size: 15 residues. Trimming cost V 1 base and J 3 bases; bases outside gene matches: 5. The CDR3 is CASSLVRGQEETQYF. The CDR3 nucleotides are TGTGCCAGCAGTTTAGTAAGGGGGCAAGAAGAGACCCAGTACTTC.